The 26 T cell receptor beta chains reported below all come from one sample, sequenced in a study of T cells in Graves' hyperthyroidism and ophthalmopathy. The CDR3 regions of TCR beta were amplified from RNA transcripts. HTBI primers were used for first-round RT-PCR of the TCR CDR3. MiXCR, applied by TCRdb to the multiplex PCR reads, yields one record per CDR3 protein. Here the sample spans around 500,000 distinct CDR3 sequences, about an eighth being singletons. Sequenced material: blood. The source is a woman aged 18-35 years with Graves' hyperthyroidism.

The table lists this clonotype with many counts. V usage is TRBV12-3 or TRBV12-4 and J usage is TRBJ2-1; no definite D call. With 3 bases removed from V and 0 bases from J, the gap between germline ends came to 9 bases. The length of the CDR3 is 15 residues. The CDR3 is CASSFSQSSYNEQFF. The CDR3 DNA follows: TGTGCCAGCAGTTTTTCCCAGAGCTCCTACAATGAGCAGTTCTTC.

This clonotype has a count of ten or more. The chain carries TRBV3-1 and TRBJ1-5; TRBD1 agrees at 7 bases. Germline loops: CDR1 LGHDT, CDR2 YNNKEL (reference sequence). The CDR3 loop spans 16 amino acids. V lost 4 bases and J lost 3; bases outside the gene matches: 9. CDR3 loop: CASSRNRDSLNQPQHF. The CDR3 DNA reads as TGTGCCAGCAGCCGGAACCGGGACAGTCTCAATCAGCCCCAGCATTTT.

This clonotype showed up many times. The chain recombines TRBV30 with TRBJ2-5; the match to TRBD2 covers 9 bases. Unmatched junction bases numbered 10, after V lost 0 bases and J lost 5 bases. Germline V CDR1 and CDR2: GTSNPN, SVGIG (reference sequence). This CDR3 has 16 amino acids. The DNA for the CDR3 is TGTGCCTGGAGTGTTAGGGTAGCGGGAGCGGGGGAGACCCAGTACTTC. Residues: CAWSVRVAGAGETQYF.

This chain connects TRBV19 to TRBJ1-1; D is possibly TRBD1 (6 bases). Germline CDR1 LNHDA, CDR2 SQIVND (reference sequence). Trimming left V 5 bases short and J 3 bases short, with 10 bases between. This CDR3 is built from 13 residues. This CDR3 is CASSGTTHTEAFF. CDR3 DNA sequence: TGTGCCAGTAGTGGGACAACACACACTGAAGCTTTCTTT.

Ten or more counts support this clonotype. The genes are TRBV6-1 and TRBJ1-1; 9 bases fit TRBD1. J lost 5 bases, V lost 1 base, and 8 bases had no gene match. This CDR3 is built from 16 residues. From germline, CDR1 is MNHNS and CDR2 SASEGT. CDR3 DNA sequence: TGTGCCAGCAGTGAAGAACGGGACAGGGTTTTGACTGAAGCTTTCTTT. Translated, it gives CASSEERDRVLTEAFF.

This chain links TRBV9 with TRBJ2-1; 9 nucleotides agree with TRBD2. CDR3 size: 16 residues. The germline gives CDR1 SGDLS, CDR2 YYNGEE. V lost 4 bases and J lost 6; bases outside the gene matches: 11. The CDR3 DNA follows: TGTGCCAGCAGCCCCCGTCTAGCGGGGACCTCCAATGAGCAGTTCTTC. Translation: CASSPRLAGTSNEQFF.

As for this clonotype: An end of the junction differs from the germline gene, which may be a read error. V is TRBV6-1 and J is TRBJ2-5; TRBD1 might be the D (5 bases). Per the germline V gene, CDR1 is MNHNS and CDR2 is SASEGT. The length of the CDR3 is 13 residues. The CDR3 here is CACRQQAQETQYF. The CDR3 DNA reads as TGTGCCTGCAGACAGCAGGCACAAGAGACCCAGTACTTC.

This clonotype has a count of ten or more. The J gene is TRBJ2-2, the V gene TRBV10-1; D call uncertain. V was pared by 6 bases and J by 3 bases, with 8 bases between. The germline gives CDR1 WNHNN, CDR2 SYGVQD (reference sequence). This CDR3 contains 13 residues. The CDR3 is CASRAAYTGELFF. The CDR3 region has the DNA TGCGCCAGCAGGGCAGCTTACACCGGGGAGCTGTTTTTT.

This clonotype showed up many times. The chain combines TRBV2 with TRBJ2-7; tentatively, D is TRBD2 (5 bases). The germline CDR1 and CDR2 sequences are SNHLY and FYNNEI. Deletions cut 8 bases from V and 2 bases from J, with 7 bases between. There are 11 residues in the CDR3. The CDR3 coding sequence is TGTGCCAGCCCCGGGGCCTACGAGCAGTACGTC. Amino acid sequence: CASPGAYEQYV.

This clonotype was detected a few times. The chain uses TRBV7-8 and TRBJ2-7; TRBD2 matches 7 bases. This CDR3 region has 16 residues. Germline-derived CDR1 and CDR2 are SGHVS and FQNEAQ. The V and J ends lost 2 bases and 0 bases, in that order; junction bases with no gene match: 7. The CDR3 nucleotides read TGTGCCAGCAGCTTACCGGGCGGGAGTGCCTCCTACGAGCAGTACTTC. It is translated as CASSLPGGSASYEQYF. The entire variable domain, with the rest obtained from reference TRBV7-8 and TRBJ2-7, is as follows: GAGVSQSPRYKVAKRGQDVALRCDPISGHVSLFWYQQALGQGPEFLTYFQNEAQLDKSGLPSDRFFAERPEGSVSTLKIQRTQQEDSAVYLCASSLPGGSASYEQYFGPGTRLTVT.

V and J are TRBV5-6 and TRBJ2-7; 12 bases are shared with TRBD2. With V trimmed by 4 bases and J by 2 bases, 4 bases remained unmatched. The CDR3 is 15 amino acids. Germline V gives CDR1 SGHDT, CDR2 YYEEEE. CDR3 sequence: CASSPGLAGTYEQYF. The CDR3, as DNA: TGTGCCAGCAGCCCCGGACTAGCGGGGACCTACGAGCAGTACTTC.

The gene calls are TRBV29-1 and TRBJ1-5; D is possibly TRBD1 (6 bases). CDR1 is SQVTM and CDR2 is ANQGSEA in the germline V gene. Between the trimmed V and J ends, which lost 6 bases and 6 bases, there was a span of 12 bases. The CDR3 length is 12 residues. The CDR3 here is CSVQGLGQPQHF. DNA for the CDR3: TGCAGCGTCCAGGGGCTCGGTCAGCCCCAGCATTTT.

The table lists this clonotype with a count of one. The gene calls are TRBV20-1 and TRBJ2-3, with 8 bases lining up with TRBD2. Germline values: CDR1 DFQATT, CDR2 SNEGSKA (reference sequence). V gave up 3 bases and J gave up 4 bases; unmatched junction bases: 6. The length of the CDR3 is 14 residues. CDR3 region: CSASAREVADTQYF. The CDR3 DNA follows: TGCAGTGCTAGTGCGCGGGAGGTGGCAGATACGCAGTATTTT.

On this clonotype itself: As the CDR3 is not closed by the conserved phenylalanine or tryptophan, this likely results from a read error. V is TRBV13 and J is TRBJ1-5; D gene uncertain. V was cut by 0 bases and J by 5 bases, with 8 bases left in between. CDR3 length equals 14 residues. Germline CDR1 reads PRHDT; CDR2 reads FYEKMQ (reference sequence). The CDR3 nucleotides read TGTGCCAGCAGCTTAGGTGGCACCCATCAGCCCCAGCATTCT. This sequence encodes CASSLGGTHQPQHS.

In its sample, this clonotype was seen many times. The chain recombines TRBV9 with TRBJ2-1; possible D gene TRBD2, 7 bases. In germline, CDR1 is SGDLS, CDR2 YYNGEE. The length of the CDR3 is 11 residues. Deletions cut 3 bases from V and 10 bases from J, with 8 bases between. The CDR3 region has the DNA TGTGCCAGCAGCGGGGGGGGCGAGCAGTTCTTC. This encodes CASSGGGEQFF.

This clonotype has ten or more counts. This chain uses TRBV7-9 with TRBJ2-1; the D gene is possibly TRBD2 (5 bases). CDR3 length: 15 residues. Trimming pared 2 bases from V and 7 bases from J, leaving 15 bases between. Looked up from germline, CDR1 is SEHNR and CDR2 is FQNEAQ (reference sequence). As DNA, the CDR3 is TGTGCCAGCAGCTTATCTCAGGAGCCGGGGAATGAGCAGTTCTTC. Translated: CASSLSQEPGNEQFF.

The chain employs TRBV11-1 and TRBJ2-1, with D unclear. CDR1 SGHAT and CDR2 FQDESV come from the germline V gene (reference sequence). V lost 2 bases and J 9 bases, leaving 8 bases between the germline ends. This CDR3 is 12 amino acids long. CDR3 loop: CASSLFLSEQFF. DNA of the CDR3: TGTGCCAGCAGCTTATTTTTGTCTGAGCAGTTCTTC.

This clonotype has ten or more counts. The chain combines TRBV12-3 or TRBV12-4 with TRBJ1-5; TRBD1 matches 10 bases. The CDR3 has 13 amino acids. J gave up 4 bases and V 7 bases, and 1 base lay outside the gene matches. CDR3 bases: TGTGCCAGCATGGGACAGGGGAATCAGCCCCAGCATTTT. Amino acid sequence: CASMGQGNQPQHF.

The chain carries TRBV20-1 and TRBJ1-2; 7 nucleotides align to TRBD1. The V and J ends lost 4 bases and 0 bases, in that order; junction bases with no gene match: 5. The germline V gene encodes CDR1 DFQATT and CDR2 SNEGSKA (reference sequence). The CDR3 totals 14 residues. Here the CDR3 reads CSATGGLPNYGYTF. For the CDR3, the DNA is TGCAGTGCTACAGGGGGGTTACCTAACTATGGCTACACCTTC.

This clonotype has ten or more counts. The V gene is TRBV6-1, the J gene TRBJ1-2, with D possibly TRBD1 on 6 matching bases. Germline V lookup: CDR1 MNHNS, CDR2 SASEGT. The CDR3 runs 16 residues. Trimming removed 3 bases at V and 8 bases at J, with 22 bases between. CDR3 nucleotides: TGTGCCAGCAGTGACCCCCGTGGTAAACAGGGAAAGGGCTACACCTTC. Encoded protein: CASSDPRGKQGKGYTF.

This clonotype showed up many times. V usage is TRBV10-3 and J usage is TRBJ2-5; tentatively, D is TRBD1 or TRBD2 (5 bases each). Trimming stripped 5 bases from V and 5 bases from J, with 15 bases between. The CDR3 spans 14 residues. Germline CDR1 is ENHRY and CDR2 is SYGVKD. As DNA, the CDR3 is TGTGCCATCAGTCAAATGGGGGACGGCGAGACCCAGTACTTC. Protein: CAISQMGDGETQYF.

This clonotype was recorded many times. The chain recombines TRBV29-1 with TRBJ2-7; the D gene is possibly TRBD1 (6 bases). The CDR3 is 11 amino acids. Germline CDR1 reads SQVTM; CDR2 reads ANQGSEA. V gave up 0 bases and J gave up 8 bases, with 8 bases separating them. For the CDR3, the DNA is TGCAGCGTTGAAGAGACAGGACAGCAGTACTTC. This translates into CSVEETGQQYF.

V is TRBV3-1 and J is TRBJ2-1, with TRBD2 matching 7 bases. The CDR3 is 16 residues long. The germline gives CDR1 LGHDT, CDR2 YNNKEL (reference sequence). V gave up 4 bases and J gave up 6 bases; unmatched junction bases: 12. CDR3 bases: TGTGCCAGCAGCCGGGGGACCGGGACTATCCTCAATGAGCAGTTCTTC. It is translated as CASSRGTGTILNEQFF.

This clonotype was counted many times. The V call is TRBV9, the J call TRBJ1-2; D is possibly TRBD1 (5 bases). Germline V gives CDR1 SGDLS, CDR2 YYNGEE. The CDR3 consists of 15 residues. The V end lost 0 bases, the J end lost 4 bases, and 13 bases lay between the germline ends. CDR3 nucleotide sequence: TGTGCCAGCAGCGTAGATGGAGGGGCGAGCTATGGCTACACCTTC. It yields the protein CASSVDGGASYGYTF.

This clonotype was observed many times. The chain is built from TRBV30 and TRBJ1-1, with D possibly matching TRBD1 (6 bases). Per germline, CDR1 GTSNPN and CDR2 SVGIG (reference sequence). Deletions cut 4 bases from V and 5 bases from J, with 11 bases between. CDR3 length: 12 residues. Written as DNA, the CDR3 is TGTGCCTGGAAGGGGGGGGTGACTGAAGCTTTCTTT. This translates into CAWKGGVTEAFF.

This clonotype appeared many times. The rearrangement uses TRBV12-3 or TRBV12-4 and TRBJ1-2, with a possible D match to TRBD1 (6 bases). CDR3 length: 18 amino acids. Trimming removed 7 bases at V and 0 bases at J, with 24 bases between. CDR3 region: CASTPGQASSRPNYGYTF. The CDR3 DNA reads as TGTGCCAGCACTCCGGGACAAGCATCTAGCCGTCCTAACTATGGCTACACCTTC.